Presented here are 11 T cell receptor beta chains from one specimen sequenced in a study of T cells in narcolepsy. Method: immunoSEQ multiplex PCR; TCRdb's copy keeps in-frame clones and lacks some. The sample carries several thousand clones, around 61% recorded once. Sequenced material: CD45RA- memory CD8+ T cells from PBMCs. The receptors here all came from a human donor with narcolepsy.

The CDR3 coding sequence is TGCGCCAGCAGCCAAGGGAACAGGGGATTATACGAGCAGTACTTC. Translation: CASSQGNRGLYEQYF. The chain combines TRBV4-1 with TRBJ2-7; 7 bases map to TRBD1. With 1 base clipped from V and 4 bases from J, the junction kept 7 bases outside the gene matches. The CDR3 has 15 amino acids. CDR1 and CDR2 from the germline V gene are MGHRA and YSYEKL.

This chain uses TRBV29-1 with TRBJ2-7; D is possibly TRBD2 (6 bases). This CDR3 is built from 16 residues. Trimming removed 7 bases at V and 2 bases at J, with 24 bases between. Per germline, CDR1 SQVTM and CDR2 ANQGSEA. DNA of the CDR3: TGCAGCGCCGGCGCGGGCCTAGTAGCGGACCCCTACGAGCAGTACTTC. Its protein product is CSAGAGLVADPYEQYF.

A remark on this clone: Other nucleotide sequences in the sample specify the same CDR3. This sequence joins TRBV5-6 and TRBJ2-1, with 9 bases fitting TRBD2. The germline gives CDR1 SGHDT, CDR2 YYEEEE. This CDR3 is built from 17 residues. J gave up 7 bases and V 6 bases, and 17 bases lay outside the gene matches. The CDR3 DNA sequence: TGTGCCAGCAACCTCCCCGGGGGCGGGGGGGCTAAGAATGAGCAGTTCTTC. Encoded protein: CASNLPGGGGAKNEQFF.

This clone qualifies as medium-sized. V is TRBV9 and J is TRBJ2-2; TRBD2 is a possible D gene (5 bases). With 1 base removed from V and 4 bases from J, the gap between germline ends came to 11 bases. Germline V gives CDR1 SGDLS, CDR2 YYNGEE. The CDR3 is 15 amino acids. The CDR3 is CASSVLLGGTGELFF. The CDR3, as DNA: TGTGCCAGCAGCGTACTGCTAGGAGGCACCGGGGAGCTGTTTTTT.

CDR3 in amino acids: CASSLKGFNEKLFF. The CDR3 DNA follows: TGTGCCAGCAGCCTGAAGGGGTTTAATGAAAAACTGTTTTTT. This rearrangement joins TRBV5-7 to TRBJ1-4; the D gene is possibly TRBD1 (5 bases). TRBV5-7 is flagged as an ORF with uncertain function. CDR3 length: 14 amino acids. The ends were cut back, 4 bases at V and 4 bases at J, with 11 bases in the middle.

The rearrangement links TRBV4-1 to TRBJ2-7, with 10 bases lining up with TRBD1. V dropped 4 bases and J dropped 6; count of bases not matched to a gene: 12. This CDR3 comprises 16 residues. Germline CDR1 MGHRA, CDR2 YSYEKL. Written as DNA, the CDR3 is TGCGCCAGCAGCCTGTCAGGGGGGACAGGGGTTTCCGAGCAGTACTTC. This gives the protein CASSLSGGTGVSEQYF.

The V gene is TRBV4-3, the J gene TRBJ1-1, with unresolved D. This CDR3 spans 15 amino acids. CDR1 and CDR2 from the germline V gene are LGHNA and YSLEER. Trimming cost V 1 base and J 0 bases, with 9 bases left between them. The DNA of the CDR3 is TGCGCCAGCAGCCAAGCTGAGGCCCTGAACACTGAAGCTTTCTTT. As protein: CASSQAEALNTEAFF.

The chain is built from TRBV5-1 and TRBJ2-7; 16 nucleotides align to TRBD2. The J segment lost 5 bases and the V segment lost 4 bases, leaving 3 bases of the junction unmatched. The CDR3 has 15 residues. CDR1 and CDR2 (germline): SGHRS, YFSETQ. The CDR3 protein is CASSKGTSGGDEQYF. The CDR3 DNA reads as TGCGCCAGCAGCAAGGGGACTAGCGGGGGGGACGAGCAGTACTTC.

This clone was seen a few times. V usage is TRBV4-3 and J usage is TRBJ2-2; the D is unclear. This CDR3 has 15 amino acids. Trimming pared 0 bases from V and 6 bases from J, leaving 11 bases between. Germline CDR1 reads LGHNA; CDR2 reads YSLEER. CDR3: CASSQDVTRAGELFF. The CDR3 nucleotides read TGCGCCAGCAGCCAAGACGTGACCCGTGCCGGGGAGCTGTTTTTT.

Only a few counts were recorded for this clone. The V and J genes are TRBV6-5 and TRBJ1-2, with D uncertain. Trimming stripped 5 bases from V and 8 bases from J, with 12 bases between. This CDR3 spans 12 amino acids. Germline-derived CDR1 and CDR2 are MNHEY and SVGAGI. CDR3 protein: CASSPTGSGYTF. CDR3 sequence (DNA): TGTGCCAGCAGTCCCACGGGGAGCGGCTACACCTTC.

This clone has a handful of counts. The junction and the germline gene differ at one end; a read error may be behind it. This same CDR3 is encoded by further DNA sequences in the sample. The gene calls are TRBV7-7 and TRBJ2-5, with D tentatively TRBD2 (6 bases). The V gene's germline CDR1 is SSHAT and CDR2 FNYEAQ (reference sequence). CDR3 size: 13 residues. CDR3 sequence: CASSPGGGETQYF. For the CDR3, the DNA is TGTGCTAGCAGCCCCGGGGGAGGAGAGACCCAGTACTTC.